Following are 3 T cell receptor beta chains from one sample sequenced in a study of shared clonotypes between healthy human individuals. Naive CD8 isolation took CD45RO-negative cells positively selected for CCR7 and excluded terminally differentiated effector memory CD45RA+ cells. Data came from immunoSEQ multiplex PCR; TCRdb stores just in-frame clones and leaves some out. The table has approximately 2,200,000 clones, more than 85% seen once. Sequenced material: naive CD8+ T cells from PBMCs. These receptors originate from a man younger than 35 in good health. Some clones in this sample may be carry-over from other donors' samples.

This clone appeared once. V gene TRBV27 combines with J gene TRBJ2-1, with 7 nucleotides matching TRBD2. The CDR3 is made up of 16 amino acids. From germline, CDR1 is MNHEY and CDR2 SMNVEV (reference sequence). V gave up 3 bases and J gave up 12 bases; unmatched junction bases: 17. The CDR3 DNA follows: TGTGCCAGCAGTTTGGTCGGGACGGGAGGCCCCCCACGGCAGTTCTTC. Protein sequence: CASSLVGTGGPPRQFF.

The CDR3 region is CASSLYSGLATLDTQYF. Here the CDR3 DNA reads TGTGCCAGCAGTCTCTACTCGGGACTAGCGACGTTAGATACGCAGTATTTT. The chain uses TRBV27 and TRBJ2-3; 10 positions match TRBD2. This CDR3 is 17 amino acids long. Germline V gene lookup returns CDR1 MNHEY and CDR2 SMNVEV (reference sequence). After removal of 5 bases from V and 5 bases from J, the junction contained 13 bases not matched to a gene.

The V gene is TRBV27, the J gene TRBJ2-3; 7 nucleotides match TRBD1. The junction had 6 bases not matched to a gene; V was cut back by 6 bases and J by 9 bases. The CDR3 covers 12 residues. Germline V gives CDR1 MNHEY, CDR2 SMNVEV (reference sequence). The chain's CDR3 is CASSPYRGTQYF. As DNA, the CDR3 is TGTGCCAGCAGCCCCTACAGGGGAACGCAGTATTTT.